This T cell receptor beta chain was sequenced in a study of regulatory dendritic cells for organ transplantation. Background on the study: Monocytes received vitamin D3 on days 0 and 4, IL-10 on day 4.

Generated by immunoSEQ multiplex PCR, the TCRdb table keeps only in-frame clones and is missing some. Of around 12,000 clones in the sample, 60% to 80% were seen once. Overall study findings and caveats: Mature dendritic cells appeared to drive more memory CD8+ clonal expansion than regulatory ones.

This clone was picked up a small number of times. Its specificity is unknown. Germline CDR1 reads LGHNA; CDR2 reads YNFKEQ. V dropped 1 base and J dropped 2; count of bases not matched to a gene: 7. This CDR3 is 16 amino acids long. CFSE-labeled sorted T cells met regulatory or mature dendritic cells for 4 to 6 days. V usage is TRBV4-2 and J usage is TRBJ1-2; 7 bases are shared with TRBD1. The sequence derives from a human donor in good health. Sequenced material: naive CD4+ T cells from blood cultured with regulatory dendritic cells. Subset indicated: CD45RA+ naive T cells. As DNA, the CDR3 is TGTGCCAGCAGCCAAGCGCTGACAGGGAAGAACTATGGCTACACCTTC. Translation: CASSQALTGKNYGYTF.